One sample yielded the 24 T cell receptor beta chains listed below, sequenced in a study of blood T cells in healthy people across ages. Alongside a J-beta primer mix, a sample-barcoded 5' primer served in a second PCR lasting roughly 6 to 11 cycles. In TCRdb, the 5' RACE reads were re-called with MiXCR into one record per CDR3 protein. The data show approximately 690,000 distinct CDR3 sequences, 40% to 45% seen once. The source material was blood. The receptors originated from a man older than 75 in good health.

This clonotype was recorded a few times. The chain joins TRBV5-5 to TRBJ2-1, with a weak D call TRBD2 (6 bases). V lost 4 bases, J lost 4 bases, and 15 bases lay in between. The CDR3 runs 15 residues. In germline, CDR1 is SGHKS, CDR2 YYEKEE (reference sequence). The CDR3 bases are TGTGCCAGCAGCACCCGGGACTTTAGTTACAATGAGCAGTTCTTC. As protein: CASSTRDFSYNEQFF.

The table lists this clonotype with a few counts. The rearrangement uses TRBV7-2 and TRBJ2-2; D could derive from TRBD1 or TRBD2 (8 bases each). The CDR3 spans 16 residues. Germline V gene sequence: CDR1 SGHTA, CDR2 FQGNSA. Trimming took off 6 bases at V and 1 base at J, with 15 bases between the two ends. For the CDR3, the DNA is TGTGCCAGCAGTTATAGCGGGACAGGGAACACCGGGGAGCTGTTTTTT. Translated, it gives CASSYSGTGNTGELFF.

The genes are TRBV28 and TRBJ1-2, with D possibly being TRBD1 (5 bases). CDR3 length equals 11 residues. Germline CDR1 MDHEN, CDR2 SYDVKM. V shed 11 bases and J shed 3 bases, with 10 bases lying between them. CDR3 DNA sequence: TGTGCCCTCTCGGGGGACTATGGCTACACCTTC. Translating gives CALSGDYGYTF.

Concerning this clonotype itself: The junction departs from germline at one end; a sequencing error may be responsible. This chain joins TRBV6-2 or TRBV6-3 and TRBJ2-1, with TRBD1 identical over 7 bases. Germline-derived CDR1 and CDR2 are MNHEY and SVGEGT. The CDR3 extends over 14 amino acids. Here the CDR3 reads CTTRGQSLNNERFF. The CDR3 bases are TGTACCACCCGGGGACAGAGCCTTAACAATGAGCGGTTCTTC.

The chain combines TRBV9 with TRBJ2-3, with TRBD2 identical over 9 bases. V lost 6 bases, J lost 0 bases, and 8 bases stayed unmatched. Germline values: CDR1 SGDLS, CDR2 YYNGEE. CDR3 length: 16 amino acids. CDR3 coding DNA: TGTGCCAGCACTTCAGGACTAGCGCATAGCACAGATACGCAGTATTTT. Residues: CASTSGLAHSTDTQYF.

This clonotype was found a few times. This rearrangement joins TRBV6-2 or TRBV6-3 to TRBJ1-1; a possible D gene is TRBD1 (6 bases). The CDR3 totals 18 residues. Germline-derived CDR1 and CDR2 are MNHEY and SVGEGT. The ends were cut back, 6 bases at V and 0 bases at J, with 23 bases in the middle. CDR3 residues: CASSRIKSTGELNTEAFF. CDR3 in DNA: TGTGCCAGCAGCCGCATAAAGTCGACAGGCGAATTGAACACTGAAGCTTTCTTT.

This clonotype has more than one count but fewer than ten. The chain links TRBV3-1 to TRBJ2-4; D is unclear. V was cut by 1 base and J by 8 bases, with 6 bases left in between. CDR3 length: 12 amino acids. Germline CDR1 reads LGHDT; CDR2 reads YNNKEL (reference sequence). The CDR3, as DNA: TGTGCCAGCAGCCAAGTTGAGGACATTCAGTACTTC. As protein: CASSQVEDIQYF.

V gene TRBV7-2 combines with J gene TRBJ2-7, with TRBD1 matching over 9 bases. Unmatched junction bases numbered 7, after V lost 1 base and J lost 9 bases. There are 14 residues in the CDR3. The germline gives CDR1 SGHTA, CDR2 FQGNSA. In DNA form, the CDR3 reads TGTGCCAGCAGCTTAGGGGACAGGGTCGGGGTGCAGTACTTC. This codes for CASSLGDRVGVQYF.

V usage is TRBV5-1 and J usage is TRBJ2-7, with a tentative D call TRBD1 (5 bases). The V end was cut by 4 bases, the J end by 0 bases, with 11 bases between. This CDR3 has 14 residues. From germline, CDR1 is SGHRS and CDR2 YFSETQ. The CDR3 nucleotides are TGCGCCAGCAGCAGAGAGACAGCCTCCTACGAGCAGTACTTC. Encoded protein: CASSRETASYEQYF. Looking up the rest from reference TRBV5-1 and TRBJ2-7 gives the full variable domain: KAGVTQTPRYLIKTRGQQVTLSCSPISGHRSVSWYQQTPGQGLQFLFEYFSETQRNKGNFPGRFSGRQFSNSRSEMNVSTLELGDSALYLCASSRETASYEQYFGPGTRLTVT.

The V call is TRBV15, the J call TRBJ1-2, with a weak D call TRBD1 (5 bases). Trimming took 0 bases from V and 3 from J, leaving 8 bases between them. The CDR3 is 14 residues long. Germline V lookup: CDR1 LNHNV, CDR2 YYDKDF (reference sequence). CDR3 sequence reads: CATSREDSYYGYTF. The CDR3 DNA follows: TGTGCCACCAGCAGAGAAGACAGCTACTATGGCTACACCTTC.

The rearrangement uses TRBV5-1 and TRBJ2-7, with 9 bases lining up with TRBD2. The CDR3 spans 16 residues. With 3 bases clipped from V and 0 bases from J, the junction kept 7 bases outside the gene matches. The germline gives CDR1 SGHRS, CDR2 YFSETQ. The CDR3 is CASSSGPSGASYEQYF. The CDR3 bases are TGCGCCAGCAGCTCGGGGCCTAGCGGGGCCTCCTACGAGCAGTACTTC.

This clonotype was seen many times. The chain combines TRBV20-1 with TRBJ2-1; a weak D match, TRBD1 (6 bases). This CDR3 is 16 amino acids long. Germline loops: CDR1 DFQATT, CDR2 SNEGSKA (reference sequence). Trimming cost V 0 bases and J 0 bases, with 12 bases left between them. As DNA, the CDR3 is TGCAGTGCTAGAGATGGCAGGGGACGCTCCTACAATGAGCAGTTCTTC. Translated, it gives CSARDGRGRSYNEQFF.

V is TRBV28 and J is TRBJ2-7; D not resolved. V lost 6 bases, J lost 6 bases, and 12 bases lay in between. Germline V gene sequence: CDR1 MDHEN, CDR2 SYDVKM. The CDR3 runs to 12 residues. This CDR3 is CASRTRLGEQYF. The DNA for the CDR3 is TGTGCCAGCAGAACAAGACTGGGCGAGCAGTACTTC.

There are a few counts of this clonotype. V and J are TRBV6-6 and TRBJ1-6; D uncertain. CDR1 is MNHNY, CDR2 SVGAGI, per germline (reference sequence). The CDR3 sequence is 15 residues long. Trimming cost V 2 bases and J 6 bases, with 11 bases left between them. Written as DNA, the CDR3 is TGTGCCAGCAGTTACAAGGCCGGCCCTAATTCACCCCTCCACTTT. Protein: CASSYKAGPNSPLHF.

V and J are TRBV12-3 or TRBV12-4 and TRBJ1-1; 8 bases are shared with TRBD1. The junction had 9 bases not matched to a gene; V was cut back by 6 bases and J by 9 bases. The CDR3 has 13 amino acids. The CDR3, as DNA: TGTGCCAGCAGGCCTAGGACAGGGAACCAAGCTTTCTTT. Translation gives CASRPRTGNQAFF.

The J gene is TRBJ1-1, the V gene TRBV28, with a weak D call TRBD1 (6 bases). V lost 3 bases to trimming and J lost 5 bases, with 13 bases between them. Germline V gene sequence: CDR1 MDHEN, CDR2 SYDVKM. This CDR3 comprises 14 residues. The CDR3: CASSFAGRGTEAFF. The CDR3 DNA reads TGTGCCAGCAGTTTTGCGGGCAGGGGTACTGAAGCTTTCTTT.

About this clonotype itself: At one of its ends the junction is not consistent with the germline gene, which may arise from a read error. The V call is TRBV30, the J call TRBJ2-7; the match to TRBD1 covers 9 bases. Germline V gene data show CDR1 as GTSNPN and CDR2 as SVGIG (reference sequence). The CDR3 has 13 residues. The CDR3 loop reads CAWSNGQGYEQNF. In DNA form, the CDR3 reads TGTGCCTGGAGTAACGGACAGGGGTACGAGCAGAACTTC.

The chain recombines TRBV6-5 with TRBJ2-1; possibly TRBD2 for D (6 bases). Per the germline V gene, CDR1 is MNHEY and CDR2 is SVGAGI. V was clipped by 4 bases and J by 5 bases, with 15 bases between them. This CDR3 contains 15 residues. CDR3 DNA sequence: TGTGCCAGCAGTTTTCGGGGGTCCCCCCACAATGAGCAGTTCTTC. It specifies CASSFRGSPHNEQFF.

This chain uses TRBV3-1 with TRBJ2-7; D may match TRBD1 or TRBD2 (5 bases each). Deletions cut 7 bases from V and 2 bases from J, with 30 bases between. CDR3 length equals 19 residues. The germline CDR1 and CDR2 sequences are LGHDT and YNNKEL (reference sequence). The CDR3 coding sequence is TGTGCCAGCACCCCAAAGGGGAGACAGTGCACAAAAGGAACCTACGAGCAGTACTTC. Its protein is CASTPKGRQCTKGTYEQYF.

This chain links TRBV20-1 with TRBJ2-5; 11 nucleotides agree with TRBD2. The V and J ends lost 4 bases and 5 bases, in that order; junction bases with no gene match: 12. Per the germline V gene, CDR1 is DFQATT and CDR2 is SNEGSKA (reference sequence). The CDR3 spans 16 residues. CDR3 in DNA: TGCAGTGCTACCTCCGGGACTAGCGGTTTAGCGGAGACCCAGTACTTC. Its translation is CSATSGTSGLAETQYF.

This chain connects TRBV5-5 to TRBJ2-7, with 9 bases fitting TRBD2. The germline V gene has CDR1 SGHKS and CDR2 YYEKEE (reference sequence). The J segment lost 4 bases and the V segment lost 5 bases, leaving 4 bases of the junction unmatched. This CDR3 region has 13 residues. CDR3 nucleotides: TGTGCCAGCAGGCAGACTAGCGGTTACGAGCAGTACTTC. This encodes CASRQTSGYEQYF.

Here the CDR3 DNA reads TGTGCCAGCAGCTCAGGACTAGCGAGGGATACGCAGTATTTT. Amino acids: CASSSGLARDTQYF. The rearrangement joins TRBV7-3 to TRBJ2-3; 9 bases match TRBD2. Germline lookup yields CDR1 SGHTA and CDR2 FQGTGA. The junction had 5 bases not matched to a gene; V was cut back by 4 bases and J by 6 bases. The CDR3 spans 14 residues. Supplemented by reference TRBV7-3 and TRBJ2-3, the full variable domain reads GAGVSQTPSNKVTEKGKYVELRCDPISGHTALYWYRQSLGQGPEFLIYFQGTGAADDSGLPNDRFFAVRPEGSVSTLKIQRTERGDSAVYLCASSSGLARDTQYFGPGTRLTVL.

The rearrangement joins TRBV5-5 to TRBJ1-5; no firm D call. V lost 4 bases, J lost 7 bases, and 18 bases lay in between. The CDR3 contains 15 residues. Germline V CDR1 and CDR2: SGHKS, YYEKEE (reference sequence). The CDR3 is CASSRDRGGKQPQHF. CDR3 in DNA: TGTGCCAGCAGCCGTGACCGGGGAGGGAAGCAGCCCCAGCATTTT.

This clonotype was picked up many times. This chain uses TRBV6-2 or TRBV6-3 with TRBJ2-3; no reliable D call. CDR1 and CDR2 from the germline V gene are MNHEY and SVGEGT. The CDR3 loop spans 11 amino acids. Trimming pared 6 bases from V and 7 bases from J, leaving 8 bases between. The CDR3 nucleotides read TGTGCCAGCAGCCCCCTCCATACGCAGTATTTT. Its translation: CASSPLHTQYF.